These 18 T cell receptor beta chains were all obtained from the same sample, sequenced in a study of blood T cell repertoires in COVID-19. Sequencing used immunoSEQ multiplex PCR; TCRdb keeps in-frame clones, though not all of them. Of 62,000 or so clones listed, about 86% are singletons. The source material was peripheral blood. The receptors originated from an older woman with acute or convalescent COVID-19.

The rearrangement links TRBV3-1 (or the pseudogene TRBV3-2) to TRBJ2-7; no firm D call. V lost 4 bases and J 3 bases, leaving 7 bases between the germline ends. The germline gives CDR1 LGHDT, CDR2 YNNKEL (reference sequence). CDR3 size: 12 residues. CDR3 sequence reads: CASSRLGYEQYF. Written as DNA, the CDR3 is TGTGCCAGCAGCCGACTTGGCTACGAGCAGTACTTC.

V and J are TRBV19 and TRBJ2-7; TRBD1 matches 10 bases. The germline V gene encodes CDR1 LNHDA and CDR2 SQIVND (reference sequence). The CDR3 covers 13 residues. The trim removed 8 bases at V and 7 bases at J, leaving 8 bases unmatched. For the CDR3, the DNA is TGTGCCAGTTGGGACAGGGGATCGAGGGAGCAGTACTTC. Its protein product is CASWDRGSREQYF.

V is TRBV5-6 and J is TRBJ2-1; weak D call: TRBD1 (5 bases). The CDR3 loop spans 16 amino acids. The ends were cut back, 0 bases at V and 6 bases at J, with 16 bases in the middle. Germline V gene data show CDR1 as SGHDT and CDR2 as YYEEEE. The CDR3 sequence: CASSLVRWGGINEQFF. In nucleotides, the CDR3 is TGTGCCAGCAGCTTGGTTCGATGGGGCGGAATCAATGAGCAGTTCTTC.

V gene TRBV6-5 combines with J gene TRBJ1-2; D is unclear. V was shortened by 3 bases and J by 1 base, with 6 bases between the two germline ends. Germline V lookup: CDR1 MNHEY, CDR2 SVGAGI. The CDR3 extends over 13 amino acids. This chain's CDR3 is CASSYQDNYGYTF. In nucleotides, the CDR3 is TGTGCCAGCAGTTATCAGGATAACTATGGCTACACCTTC.

CDR3 loop: CASSPSGGLAVFSYNEQFF. As DNA, the CDR3 is TGTGCCAGCTCACCTTCTGGGGGGCTAGCGGTCTTCTCGTACAATGAGCAGTTCTTC. The chain carries TRBV18 and TRBJ2-1; maybe TRBD2 (7 bases). V shed 3 bases and J shed 4 bases, with 25 bases lying between them. This CDR3 has 19 amino acids. The germline V gene has CDR1 KGHSH and CDR2 LQKENI.

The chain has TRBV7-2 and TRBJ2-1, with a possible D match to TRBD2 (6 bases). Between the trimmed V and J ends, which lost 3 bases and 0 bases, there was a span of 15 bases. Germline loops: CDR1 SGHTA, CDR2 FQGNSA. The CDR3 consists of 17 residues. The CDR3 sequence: CASSFPPPGSSYNEQFF. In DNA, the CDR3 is TGTGCCAGCAGCTTCCCCCCTCCCGGGAGCTCCTACAATGAGCAGTTCTTC.

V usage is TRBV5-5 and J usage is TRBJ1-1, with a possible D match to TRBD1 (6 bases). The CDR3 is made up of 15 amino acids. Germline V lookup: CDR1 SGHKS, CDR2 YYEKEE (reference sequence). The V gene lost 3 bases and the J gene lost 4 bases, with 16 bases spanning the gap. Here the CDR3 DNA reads TGTGCCAGCAGCTCCTTGGACAGCCCGCTCACTGAAGCTTTCTTT. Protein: CASSSLDSPLTEAFF.

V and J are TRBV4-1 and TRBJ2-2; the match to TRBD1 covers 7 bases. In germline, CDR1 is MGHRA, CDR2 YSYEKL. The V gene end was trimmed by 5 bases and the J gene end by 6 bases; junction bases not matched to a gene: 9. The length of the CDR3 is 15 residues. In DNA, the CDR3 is TGCGCCAGCAGCAAAAGCCCACAGGGGTCCGGGGAGCTGTTTTTT. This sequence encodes CASSKSPQGSGELFF.

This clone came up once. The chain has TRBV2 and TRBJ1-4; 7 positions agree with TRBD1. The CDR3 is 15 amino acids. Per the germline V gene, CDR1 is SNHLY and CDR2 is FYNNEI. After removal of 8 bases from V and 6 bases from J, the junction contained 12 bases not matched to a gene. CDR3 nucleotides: TGTGCCAGCCACAGGGGTCAAGGAAAATATGAAAAACTGTTTTTT. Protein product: CASHRGQGKYEKLFF. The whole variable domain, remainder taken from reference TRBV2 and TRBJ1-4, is EPEVTQTPSHQVTQMGQEVILRCVPISNHLYFYWYRQILGQKVEFLVSFYNNEISEKSEIFDDQFSVERPDGSNFTLKIRSTKLEDSAMYFCASHRGQGKYEKLFFGSGTQLSVL.

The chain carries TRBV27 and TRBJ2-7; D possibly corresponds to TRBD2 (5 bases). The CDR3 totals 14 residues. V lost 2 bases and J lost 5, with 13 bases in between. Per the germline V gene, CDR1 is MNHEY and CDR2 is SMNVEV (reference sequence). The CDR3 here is CASSLRGNPHEQYF. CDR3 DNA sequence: TGTGCCAGCAGTTTACGAGGGAACCCCCACGAGCAGTACTTC.

The CDR3 sequence is CSVDGQGNIVGYGYTF. DNA for the CDR3: TGCAGCGTTGATGGGCAGGGCAACATCGTGGGCTATGGCTACACCTTC. The chain joins TRBV29-1 to TRBJ1-2, with a tentative D call TRBD1 (5 bases). V was cut by 3 bases and J by 4 bases, with 21 bases left in between. Germline-derived CDR1 and CDR2 are SQVTM and ANQGSEA. This CDR3 region has 16 residues.

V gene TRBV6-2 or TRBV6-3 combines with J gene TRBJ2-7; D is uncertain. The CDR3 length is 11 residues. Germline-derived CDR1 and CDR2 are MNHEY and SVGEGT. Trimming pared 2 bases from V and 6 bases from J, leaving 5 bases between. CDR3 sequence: CASSYVGEQYF. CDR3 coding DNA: TGTGCCAGCAGTTACGTCGGCGAGCAGTACTTC.

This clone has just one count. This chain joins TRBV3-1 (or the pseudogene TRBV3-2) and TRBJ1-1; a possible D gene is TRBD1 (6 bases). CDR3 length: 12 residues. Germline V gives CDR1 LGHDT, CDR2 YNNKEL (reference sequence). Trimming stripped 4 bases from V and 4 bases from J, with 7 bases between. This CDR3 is CASSRGPTEAFF. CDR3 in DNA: TGTGCCAGCAGCCGGGGGCCCACTGAAGCTTTCTTT.

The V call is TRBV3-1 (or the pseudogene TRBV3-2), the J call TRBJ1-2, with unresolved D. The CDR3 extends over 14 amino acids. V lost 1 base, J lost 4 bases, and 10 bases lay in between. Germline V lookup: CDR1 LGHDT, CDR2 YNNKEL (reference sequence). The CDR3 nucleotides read TGTGCCAGCAGCCAAGTAAACGGGATCTATGGCTACACCTTC. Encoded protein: CASSQVNGIYGYTF.

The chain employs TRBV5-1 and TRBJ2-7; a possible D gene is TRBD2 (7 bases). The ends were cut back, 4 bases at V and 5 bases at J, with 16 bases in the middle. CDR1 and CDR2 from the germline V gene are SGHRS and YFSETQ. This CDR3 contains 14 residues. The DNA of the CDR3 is TGCGCCAGCAGCCCCAGGACTAGACAGGACGAGCAGTACTTC. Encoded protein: CASSPRTRQDEQYF.

CDR3 amino acids: CASSLDTLLKNTEAFF. CDR3 bases: TGTGCCAGCAGCTTAGATACACTACTTAAGAACACTGAAGCTTTCTTT. V is TRBV7-8 and J is TRBJ1-1; D is uncertain. The CDR3 is 16 amino acids. Trimming shortened V by 1 base and J by 1 base, and 13 bases separated the two germline ends. The germline CDR1 and CDR2 sequences are SGHVS and FQNEAQ.

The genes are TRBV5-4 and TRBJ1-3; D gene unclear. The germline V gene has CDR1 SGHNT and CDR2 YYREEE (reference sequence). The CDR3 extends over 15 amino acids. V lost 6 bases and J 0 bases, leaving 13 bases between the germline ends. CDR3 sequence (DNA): TGTGCCAGCAAAGATTTACGGGACTCTGGAAACACCATATATTTT. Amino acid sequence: CASKDLRDSGNTIYF.

The CDR3, as DNA: TGTGCCAGCAGCCGGGGGACAGGGGGCGCGAATGAGCAGTTCTTC. Translating gives CASSRGTGGANEQFF. The chain employs TRBV7-9 and TRBJ2-1; 12 nucleotides line up with TRBD1. V shed 5 bases, J shed 7 bases, and the junction held 6 bases outside the gene matches. The CDR3 contains 15 residues. CDR1 and CDR2 from the germline V gene are SEHNR and FQNEAQ (reference sequence).